These 30 T cell receptor beta chains came from one sample sequenced in a study of OX40 agonist ivuxolimab in advanced cancers. The assay was immunoSEQ multiplex PCR, and TCRdb's table has in-frame clones only and misses some. The top ten clones hold roughly 5% of a sample with 60,000 or so clones, roughly 86% of them seen once. Sequencing was performed on CD4+ or CD8+ T cells sorted from blood, taken in a trial of the OX40 agonist ivuxolimab. These receptors were collected from an adult with an advanced solid tumor such as melanoma, head and neck, liver or kidney cancer.

This chain uses TRBV7-9 with TRBJ1-5; D unresolved. The CDR3 extends over 14 amino acids. V was pared by 4 bases and J by 2 bases, with 9 bases between. Germline assignment: CDR1 SEHNR and CDR2 FQNEAQ (reference sequence). The CDR3 sequence: CASSSVGGNQPQHF. DNA of the CDR3: TGTGCCAGCAGCTCAGTCGGGGGCAATCAGCCCCAGCATTTT.

The chain employs TRBV30 and TRBJ1-5, with unresolved D. CDR1 and CDR2 from the germline V gene are GTSNPN and SVGIG (reference sequence). The V gene lost 0 bases and the J gene lost 0 bases, with 9 bases spanning the gap. The CDR3 totals 15 residues. In DNA, the CDR3 is TGTGCCTGGAGTGTCGGCAGCAATAGCAATCAGCCCCAGCATTTT. Its translation is CAWSVGSNSNQPQHF.

The chain couples TRBV11-2 to TRBJ1-3; D remains unclear. CDR1 is SGHAT and CDR2 is FQNNGV in the germline V gene. The CDR3 contains 12 residues. V was clipped by 1 base and J by 8 bases, with 6 bases between them. CDR3 sequence reads: CASSLALDTIYF. The CDR3 bases are TGTGCCAGCAGCTTAGCTCTGGACACCATATATTTT.

The chain combines TRBV2 with TRBJ1-1; TRBD1 is a possible D gene (5 bases). V lost 2 bases and J 4 bases, leaving 14 bases between the germline ends. The germline gives CDR1 SNHLY, CDR2 FYNNEI. The CDR3 has 15 amino acids. The CDR3 protein is CASSESGLGGTEAFF. CDR3 nucleotide sequence: TGTGCCAGCAGTGAATCCGGCCTGGGGGGCACTGAAGCTTTCTTT. The complete variable domain, with remaining parts taken from reference TRBV2 and TRBJ1-1, reads EPEVTQTPSHQVTQMGQEVILRCVPISNHLYFYWYRQILGQKVEFLVSFYNNEISEKSEIFDDQFSVERPDGSNFTLKIRSTKLEDSAMYFCASSESGLGGTEAFFGQGTRLTVV.

The gene calls are TRBV5-5 and TRBJ1-1, with unresolved D. Germline V gene data show CDR1 as SGHKS and CDR2 as YYEKEE (reference sequence). The CDR3 loop spans 13 amino acids. V lost 1 base and J lost 3, with 7 bases in between. The CDR3 DNA reads as TGTGCCAGCAGCTTGTATCTCGACACTGAAGCTTTCTTT. Translating it yields CASSLYLDTEAFF.

CDR3 DNA sequence: TGTGCCAGCAGCACACAGGGGGGGTTCACTGAAGCTTTCTTT. Residues: CASSTQGGFTEAFF. V is TRBV11-2 and J is TRBJ1-1, with 8 bases identical to TRBD1. Germline assignment: CDR1 SGHAT and CDR2 FQNNGV. This CDR3 region has 14 residues. With V trimmed by 5 bases and J by 4 bases, 6 bases remained unmatched.

V usage is TRBV19 and J usage is TRBJ1-6, with D uncertain. The CDR3 is made up of 17 amino acids. The germline V gene encodes CDR1 LNHDA and CDR2 SQIVND (reference sequence). The germline V and J ends were trimmed by 3 bases and 0 bases, with 12 bases remaining between them. The CDR3 loop reads CASSMASVSSYNSPLHF. CDR3 bases: TGTGCCAGTAGTATGGCCAGCGTCAGCTCCTATAATTCACCCCTCCACTTT.

The chain recombines TRBV11-2 with TRBJ2-3; 10 bases align to TRBD2. The V gene's germline CDR1 is SGHAT and CDR2 FQNNGV. The CDR3 loop spans 15 amino acids. Germline trimming cut 5 bases from V and 0 bases from J; bases unmatched to any gene: 2. DNA of the CDR3: TGTGCCAGCAGCCAGGGACTAGCGAGCACAGATACGCAGTATTTT. Translation: CASSQGLASTDTQYF.

J is TRBJ2-7 and V is TRBV27; 7 positions agree with TRBD2. The CDR3 contains 17 residues. Germline V CDR1 and CDR2: MNHEY, SMNVEV (reference sequence). V was pared by 4 bases and J by 2 bases, with 14 bases of the junction left unmatched. CDR3 region: CASSYSRAGYPPYEQYF. The DNA for the CDR3 is TGTGCCAGCAGTTACTCGAGAGCGGGGTACCCACCCTACGAGCAGTACTTC.

The CDR3 sequence: CATQALAGGPLETQYF. In DNA form, the CDR3 reads TGTGCCACCCAAGCGCTAGCGGGAGGGCCCCTAGAGACCCAGTACTTC. The genes are TRBV27 and TRBJ2-5; 12 bases fit TRBD2. Germline assignment: CDR1 MNHEY and CDR2 SMNVEV (reference sequence). The CDR3 sequence is 16 residues long. J gave up 4 bases and V 10 bases, and 13 bases lay outside the gene matches.

The rearrangement joins TRBV19 to TRBJ2-7; D gene ambiguous. Germline V gene lookup returns CDR1 LNHDA and CDR2 SQIVND (reference sequence). Trimming removed 5 bases from V and 2 bases from J, with 13 bases in between. The CDR3 totals 14 residues. For the CDR3, the DNA is TGTGCCAGTAGTGCCGCTAGGTCCACCTACGAGCAGTACTTC. This translates into CASSAARSTYEQYF.

The J gene is TRBJ2-5, the V gene TRBV28; weak D call: TRBD2 (6 bases). Germline CDR1 and CDR2: MDHEN and SYDVKM. This CDR3 is 13 amino acids long. The V end lost 6 bases, the J end lost 5 bases, and 13 bases lay between the germline ends. The CDR3 sequence: CASSPGGLETQYF. CDR3 coding DNA: TGTGCCAGCAGCCCTGGAGGGCTGGAGACCCAGTACTTC.

This rearrangement joins TRBV5-8 to TRBJ2-7, with no clear D. CDR1 and CDR2 (germline): SGHTS, YDEGEE. The CDR3 is made up of 15 amino acids. Deletions cut 0 bases from V and 3 bases from J, with 13 bases between. The CDR3 sequence is CASSLGGETYYEQYF. As DNA, the CDR3 is TGTGCCAGCAGCTTGGGAGGTGAGACCTACTACGAGCAGTACTTC.

This clone was detected only a few times. CDR3 sequence reads: CAISESGGDANVLTF. Written as DNA, the CDR3 is TGTGCCATCAGTGAGTCCGGGGGCGACGCCAACGTCCTGACTTTC. This chain joins TRBV10-3 and TRBJ2-6; D tentatively fits TRBD1 or TRBD2 (6 bases each). Trimming took off 0 bases at V and 7 bases at J, with 10 bases between the two ends. Germline V lookup: CDR1 ENHRY, CDR2 SYGVKD. CDR3 size: 15 residues.

This clone is termed medium-sized. This chain links TRBV5-1 with TRBJ1-2; D is undetermined. The length of the CDR3 is 14 residues. Germline CDR1 is SGHRS and CDR2 is YFSETQ. V shed 0 bases and J shed 8 bases, with 14 bases lying between them. DNA for the CDR3: TGCGCCAGCAGCTTGGCCGAGGGAAAGAGCGGCTACACCTTC. Protein: CASSLAEGKSGYTF.

The genes are TRBV18 and TRBJ1-1; 7 nucleotides match TRBD1. CDR3 length equals 13 residues. V dropped 0 bases and J dropped 11; count of bases not matched to a gene: 6. The germline V gene encodes CDR1 KGHSH and CDR2 LQKENI. CDR3 bases: TGTGCCAGCTCACCACCTGACAGGGTGGGGGCTTTCTTT. It specifies CASSPPDRVGAFF.

The J gene is TRBJ2-3, the V gene TRBV5-1; 11 positions agree with TRBD1. The ends lost 0 bases at V and 5 bases at J; junction bases unmatched: 5. This CDR3 has 16 residues. From germline, CDR1 is SGHRS and CDR2 YFSETQ. The CDR3 bases are TGCGCCAGCAGCTTGGGCGGACAGGGGGCCGGAGATACGCAGTATTTT. Translated: CASSLGGQGAGDTQYF.

V and J are TRBV4-2 and TRBJ1-1; D possibly corresponds to TRBD1 (6 bases). The CDR3 is 15 residues long. Trimming cost V 5 bases and J 5 bases, with 18 bases left between them. Germline loops: CDR1 LGHNA, CDR2 YNFKEQ. CDR3 amino acids: CASSSVDRQATEAFF. The CDR3, as DNA: TGTGCCAGCAGCTCTGTGGACAGACAGGCTACTGAAGCTTTCTTT.

V gene TRBV28 combines with J gene TRBJ1-2, with D perhaps TRBD1 (5 bases). In germline, CDR1 is MDHEN, CDR2 SYDVKM. Trimming stripped 2 bases from V and 1 base from J, with 11 bases between. The CDR3 runs 15 residues. The CDR3 sequence is CASSLPEGNNYGYTF. DNA of the CDR3: TGTGCCAGCAGTTTACCCGAGGGGAATAACTATGGCTACACCTTC.

This clone was observed a single time. This chain links TRBV28 with TRBJ1-5; D gene uncertain. Germline V lookup: CDR1 MDHEN, CDR2 SYDVKM. Between the trimmed V and J ends, which lost 7 bases and 3 bases, there was a span of 13 bases. The CDR3 is 14 amino acids. The CDR3 sequence is CASTPGGPNQPQHF. The CDR3 region has the DNA TGTGCCAGCACCCCGGGAGGGCCCAATCAGCCCCAGCATTTT.

The chain joins TRBV9 to TRBJ2-7; perhaps D is TRBD1 or TRBD2 (7 bases each). Germline CDR1 and CDR2: SGDLS and YYNGEE. This CDR3 has 15 amino acids. Trimming removed 3 bases from V and 0 bases from J, with 13 bases in between. CDR3 amino acids: CASSARGDSSYEQYF. The CDR3 DNA sequence: TGTGCCAGCAGCGCCCGGGGGGACAGCTCCTACGAGCAGTACTTC.

This clone was found a few times. The J gene is TRBJ2-1, the V gene TRBV18; weak D call: TRBD2 (7 bases). The CDR3 contains 14 residues. V was cut by 0 bases and J by 10 bases, with 13 bases left in between. Germline CDR1 reads KGHSH; CDR2 reads LQKENI. The CDR3 bases are TGTGCCAGCTCACCACCTTCGGGGGGCAGGGAGCAGTTCTTC. Protein: CASSPPSGGREQFF.

V gene TRBV5-5 combines with J gene TRBJ1-1, with D possibly TRBD1 on 6 matching bases. The CDR3 covers 14 residues. V was trimmed by 3 bases and J by 4 bases, leaving 13 bases between them. Germline CDR1 and CDR2: SGHKS and YYEKEE (reference sequence). CDR3: CASSSSGGPTEAFF. The CDR3 coding sequence is TGTGCCAGCAGCTCTTCGGGGGGCCCCACTGAAGCTTTCTTT. The full variable domain, in which reference TRBV5-5 and TRBJ1-1 provide the parts outside the CDR3, is DAGVTQSPTHLIKTRGQQVTLRCSPISGHKSVSWYQQVLGQGPQFIFQYYEKEERGRGNFPDRFSARQFPNYSSELNVNALLLGDSALYLCASSSSGGPTEAFFGQGTRLTVV.

The rearrangement uses TRBV7-9 and TRBJ2-1; tentative D call: TRBD2 (6 bases). V shed 4 bases and J shed 7 bases, with 23 bases lying between them. In germline, CDR1 is SEHNR, CDR2 FQNEAQ (reference sequence). The CDR3 has 17 amino acids. In DNA, the CDR3 is TGTGCCAGCAGCTGGGGACTGGGGACCCCTATTGGGAATGAGCAGTTCTTC. Translating it yields CASSWGLGTPIGNEQFF.

This chain's CDR3 is CASTSGGNGELFF. Written as DNA, the CDR3 is TGTGCCAGCACCAGCGGGGGAAACGGGGAGCTGTTTTTT. The rearrangement links TRBV6-1 to TRBJ2-2, with 8 bases that match TRBD2. The CDR3 is 13 amino acids. J was trimmed by 7 bases and V by 7 bases; bases with no gene match: 5. Germline-derived CDR1 and CDR2 are MNHNS and SASEGT.

The chain couples TRBV6-5 to TRBJ1-3, with TRBD1 identical over 7 bases. The ends lost 2 bases at V and 3 bases at J; junction bases unmatched: 4. The CDR3 length is 15 residues. Germline lookup yields CDR1 MNHEY and CDR2 SVGAGI. For the CDR3, the DNA is TGTGCCAGCAGTTACGACAGGGAAGATGGAAACACCATATATTTT. It codes for CASSYDREDGNTIYF.

V and J are TRBV29-1 and TRBJ1-4; the D gene is possibly TRBD1 (5 bases). CDR1 and CDR2 (germline): SQVTM, ANQGSEA. The V end lost 4 bases, the J end lost 8 bases, and 14 bases lay between the germline ends. This CDR3 has 13 amino acids. CDR3 in amino acids: CSVALTEREKLFF. In DNA form, the CDR3 reads TGCAGCGTTGCCCTGACAGAGAGGGAAAAACTGTTTTTT. The whole variable domain, filled in from reference TRBV29-1 and TRBJ1-4, reads SAVISQKPSRDICQRGTSLTIQCQVDSQVTMMFWYRQQPGQSLTLIATANQGSEATYESGFVIDKFPISRPNLTFSTLTVSNMSPEDSSIYLCSVALTEREKLFFGSGTQLSVL.

The V gene is TRBV2, the J gene TRBJ2-4, with TRBD1 matching over 10 bases. Germline assignment: CDR1 SNHLY and CDR2 FYNNEI. The length of the CDR3 is 15 residues. The J segment lost 3 bases and the V segment lost 6 bases, leaving 5 bases of the junction unmatched. The chain's CDR3 is CASSSTGGGKNIQYF. As DNA, the CDR3 is TGTGCCAGCAGCTCGACAGGGGGCGGCAAAAACATTCAGTACTTC.

The genes are TRBV11-3 and TRBJ2-2; no clear D gene. CDR3 length: 15 amino acids. V was trimmed by 5 bases and J by 2 bases, leaving 12 bases between them. Germline loops: CDR1 SGHNT, CDR2 YENEEA. The CDR3 nucleotides read TGTGCCAGCAGCCCAACACGGGTTAACACCGGGGAGCTGTTTTTT. Translating it yields CASSPTRVNTGELFF.

CDR3 protein: CASSNRVLETQYF. The CDR3 bases are TGTGCCAGCAGTAACAGGGTTCTTGAGACCCAGTACTTC. The chain combines TRBV6-5 with TRBJ2-5; TRBD1 is a possible D gene (6 bases). CDR1 is MNHEY and CDR2 is SVGAGI in the germline V gene. The CDR3 is 13 amino acids. The V end lost 5 bases, the J end lost 5 bases, and 12 bases lay between the germline ends.